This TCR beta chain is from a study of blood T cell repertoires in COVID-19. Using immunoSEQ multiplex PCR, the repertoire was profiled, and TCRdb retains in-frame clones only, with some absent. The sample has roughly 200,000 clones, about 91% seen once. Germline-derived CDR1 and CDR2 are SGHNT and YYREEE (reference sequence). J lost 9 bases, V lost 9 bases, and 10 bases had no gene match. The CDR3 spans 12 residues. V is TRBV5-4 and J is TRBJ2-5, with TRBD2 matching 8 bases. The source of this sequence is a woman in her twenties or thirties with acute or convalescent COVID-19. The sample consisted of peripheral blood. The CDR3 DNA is TGTGCCACCACCGCGGGCGGGAGGTCCCAGTACTTC. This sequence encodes CATTAGGRSQYF.